These 9 T cell receptor beta chains share one sample of origin, sequenced in a study of regulatory T cells in long-lasting Graves disease. Regarding time point: persistent/refractory GD, antithyroid drugs over 5 years with positive TRAb. PBMC-derived RNA was used for the TCR library. TCR beta libraries were built with iRepertoire HTBI primers and Arm-PCR of CDR3 regions. MiXCR, applied by TCRdb to the multiplex PCR reads, yields one record per CDR3 protein. The repertoire consists of 650,000 to 700,000 distinct CDR3 sequences, with 30% occurring once and the leading ten covering about two fifths. The specimen comprised peripheral blood mononuclear cells (PBMCs), sampled when the disease was refractory, from a patient treated with antithyroid drugs. These receptors all stem from a female donor with Graves disease.

The J gene is TRBJ1-2, the V gene TRBV13, with D possibly matching TRBD1 (5 bases). The germline V gene has CDR1 PRHDT and CDR2 FYEKMQ (reference sequence). V was shortened by 0 bases and J by 10 bases, with 9 bases between the two germline ends. The CDR3 covers 12 residues. The CDR3 nucleotides read TGTGCCAGCAGCTTAGGGGACACCGACTACACCTTC. Translated: CASSLGDTDYTF.

This clonotype was found many times. This chain uses TRBV6-1 with TRBJ1-2, with no clear D. The CDR3 loop spans 12 amino acids. Per the germline V gene, CDR1 is MNHNS and CDR2 is SASEGT. V dropped 6 bases and J dropped 6 bases, with 11 bases sitting between them. CDR3 loop: CASRDVMNGYTF. The CDR3 nucleotides read TGTGCCAGCAGGGACGTAATGAATGGCTACACCTTC.

Turning to this clonotype: A far larger clone lies a single base away; this is likely a read error. The chain is built from TRBV2 and TRBJ1-1; D is ambiguous. The CDR3 has 13 residues. Germline V gene sequence: CDR1 SNHLY, CDR2 FYNNEI. Trimming removed 7 bases from V and 6 bases from J, with 15 bases in between. CDR3: CASTHTEVPEAFF. DNA for the CDR3: TGTGCCAGCACCCATACGGAGGTCCCTGAAGCTTTCTTT.

The V gene is TRBV19, the J gene TRBJ1-5; D is uncertain. This CDR3 comprises 13 residues. Germline CDR1 is LNHDA and CDR2 is SQIVND (reference sequence). Trimming cost V 3 bases and J 4 bases, with 7 bases left between them. The CDR3 protein is CASSIQVNQPQHF. The CDR3 DNA follows: TGTGCCAGTAGTATTCAGGTTAATCAGCCCCAGCATTTT. Full variable domain (remainder filled in from reference TRBV19 and TRBJ1-5): DGGITQSPKYLFRKEGQNVTLSCEQNLNHDAMYWYRQDPGQGLRLIYYSQIVNDFQKGDIAEGYSVSREKKESFPLTVTSAQKNPTAFYLCASSIQVNQPQHFGDGTRLSIL.

The V call is TRBV6-5, the J call TRBJ2-7; TRBD1 agrees at 10 bases. Germline assignment: CDR1 MNHEY and CDR2 SVGAGI. With 0 bases clipped from V and 5 bases from J, the junction kept 7 bases outside the gene matches. The CDR3 loop spans 16 amino acids. CDR3 region: CASSYSVRQGANEQYF. CDR3 DNA sequence: TGTGCCAGCAGTTACTCGGTGCGACAGGGGGCCAACGAGCAGTACTTC.

The sample holds many counts of this clonotype. CDR3 region: CASSPQGGRFYEQYF. The CDR3 nucleotides read TGTGCCAGCAGTCCCCAGGGCGGGAGGTTTTACGAGCAGTACTTC. This chain joins TRBV28 and TRBJ2-7, with 8 bases that match TRBD2. The CDR3 extends over 15 amino acids. Per the germline V gene, CDR1 is MDHEN and CDR2 is SYDVKM. The junction had 10 bases not matched to a gene; V was cut back by 5 bases and J by 4 bases.

The V and J genes are TRBV29-1 and TRBJ2-2; 9 nucleotides align to TRBD1. Trimming removed 6 bases from V and 5 bases from J; junction bases left unmatched: 4. The length of the CDR3 is 13 residues. CDR1 is SQVTM and CDR2 is ANQGSEA in the germline V gene. The CDR3 sequence is CSVAQGATGELFF. CDR3 DNA: TGCAGCGTGGCACAGGGGGCTACCGGGGAGCTGTTTTTT.

The rearrangement links TRBV6-1 to TRBJ1-1; D call uncertain. Trimming pared 2 bases from V and 11 bases from J, leaving 12 bases between. This CDR3 contains 12 residues. Germline CDR1 and CDR2: MNHNS and SASEGT. DNA of the CDR3: TGTGCCAGCAGTGAATGGTTACAGTTCGCTTTCTTT. Amino acid sequence: CASSEWLQFAFF.

This clonotype was found a few times. V and J are TRBV5-1 and TRBJ1-1; D gene unclear. The CDR3 consists of 13 residues. CDR1 is SGHRS and CDR2 is YFSETQ in the germline V gene. Trimming removed 7 bases from V and 5 bases from J, with 15 bases in between. CDR3 region: CASSLFGRTEAFF. The CDR3 nucleotides read TGCGCCAGCTCCCTTTTTGGGCGGACTGAAGCTTTCTTT.